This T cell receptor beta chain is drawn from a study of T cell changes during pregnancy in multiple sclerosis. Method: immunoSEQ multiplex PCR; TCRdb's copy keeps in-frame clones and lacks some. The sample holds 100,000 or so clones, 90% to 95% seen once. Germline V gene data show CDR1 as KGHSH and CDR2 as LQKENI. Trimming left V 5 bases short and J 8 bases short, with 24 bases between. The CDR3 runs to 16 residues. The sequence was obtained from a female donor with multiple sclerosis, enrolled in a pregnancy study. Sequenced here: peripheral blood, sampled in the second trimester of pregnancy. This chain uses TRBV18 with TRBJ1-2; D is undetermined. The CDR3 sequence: CASSSATDSIGSGYTF. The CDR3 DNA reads TGTGCCAGCTCATCCGCGACGGACTCCATAGGGTCGGGCTACACCTTC. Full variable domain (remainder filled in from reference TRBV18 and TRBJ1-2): NAGVMQNPRHLVRRRGQEARLRCSPMKGHSHVYWYRQLPEEGLKFMVYLQKENIIDESGMPKERFSAEFPKEGPSILRIQQVVRGDSAAYFCASSSATDSIGSGYTFGSGTRLTVV.